The clone carrying this T cell receptor (beta chain) showed up many times. This sample is drawn from a study of read filtering for tumor transcriptome and immune sequencing. Study-wide background: Patients were approximately 18 male and around 15 female, mean age 65.9 years, range about 40 to 85. 8 patients were R-ISS I, some 15 were R-ISS II, roughly seven were R-ISS III. IR-seq gave about 3.5 to 10.27 million TCR reads per sample; RNA-seq gave roughly 75 to 1,300.

This CDR3 comprises 16 residues. Germline CDR1 and CDR2: SEHNR and FQNEAQ (reference sequence). V lost 1 base, J lost 2 bases, and 9 bases lay in between. The library was built from 400 ng RNA with molecular barcoded adaptors for alpha/delta and beta/gamma chains. TCRdb recomputed calls from the reads with MiXCR, one row per CDR3 protein. The table has approximately 62,000 distinct CDR3 sequences, roughly 20% seen once. Sequences were obtained from a population of CD138-negative cells sorted from bone marrow. The receptor was derived from a donor aged 40 or older with multiple myeloma. The chain links TRBV7-9 to TRBJ2-6, with D hard to call. The CDR3 loop reads CASSLDTFAGANVLTF. CDR3 in DNA: TGTGCCAGCAGCTTAGATACGTTCGCTGGGGCCAACGTCCTGACTTTC.